The entry that follows covers one T cell receptor (beta chain) sequence. The sample is drawn from a study of T cell responses to AZD1222 COVID-19 vaccine. CDR3 size: 16 residues. Deletions cut 2 bases from V and 2 bases from J, with 13 bases between. Germline assignment: CDR1 SGHRS and CDR2 YFSETQ. The data were produced by immunoSEQ multiplex PCR, yet TCRdb's version contains in-frame clones alone and is incomplete. Of 150,000 or so clones listed, around 94% are singletons. Sequences were derived from peripheral blood, sampled on day 0 of AZD1222 vaccination. The chain couples TRBV5-1 to TRBJ2-2; D may be TRBD2 (5 bases). The source is an adult in good health. The CDR3 sequence is CASSLKIGVNTGELFF. CDR3 nucleotides: TGCGCCAGCAGCTTAAAGATCGGGGTTAACACCGGGGAGCTGTTTTTT.